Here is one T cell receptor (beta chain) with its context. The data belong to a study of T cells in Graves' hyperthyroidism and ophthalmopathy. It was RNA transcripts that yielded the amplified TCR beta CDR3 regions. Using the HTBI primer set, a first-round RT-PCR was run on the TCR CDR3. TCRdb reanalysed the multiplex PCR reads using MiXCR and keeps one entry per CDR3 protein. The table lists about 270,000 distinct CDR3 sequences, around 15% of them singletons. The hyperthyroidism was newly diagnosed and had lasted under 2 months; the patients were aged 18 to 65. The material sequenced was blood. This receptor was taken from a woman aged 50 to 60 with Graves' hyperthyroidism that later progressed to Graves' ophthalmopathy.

The chain's CDR3 is CASSRGGHANYGYTF. Here the CDR3 DNA reads TGTGCCAGTAGTAGGGGGGGACACGCGAACTATGGCTACACCTTC. V gene TRBV19 combines with J gene TRBJ1-2; maybe TRBD1 (6 bases). The CDR3 spans 15 residues. V was shortened by 4 bases and J by 2 bases, with 14 bases between the two germline ends. CDR1 is LNHDA and CDR2 is SQIVND in the germline V gene (reference sequence). The full variable domain, in which reference TRBV19 and TRBJ1-2 provide the parts outside the CDR3, is DGGITQSPKYLFRKEGQNVTLSCEQNLNHDAMYWYRQDPGQGLRLIYYSQIVNDFQKGDIAEGYSVSREKKESFPLTVTSAQKNPTAFYLCASSRGGHANYGYTFGSGTRLTVV.